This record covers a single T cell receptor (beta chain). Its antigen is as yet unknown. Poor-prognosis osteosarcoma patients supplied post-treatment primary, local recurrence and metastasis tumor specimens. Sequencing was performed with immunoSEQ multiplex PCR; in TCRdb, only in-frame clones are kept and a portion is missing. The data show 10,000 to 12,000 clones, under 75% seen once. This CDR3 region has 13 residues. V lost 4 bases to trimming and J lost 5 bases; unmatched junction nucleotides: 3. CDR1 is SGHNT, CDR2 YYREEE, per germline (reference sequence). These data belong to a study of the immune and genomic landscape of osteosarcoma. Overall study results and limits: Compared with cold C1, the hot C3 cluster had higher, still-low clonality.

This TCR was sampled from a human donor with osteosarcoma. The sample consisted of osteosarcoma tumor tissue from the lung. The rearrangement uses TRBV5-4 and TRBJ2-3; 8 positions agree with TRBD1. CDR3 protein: CASSATGEDTQYF. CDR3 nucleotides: TGTGCCAGCAGCGCGACAGGGGAAGATACGCAGTATTTT. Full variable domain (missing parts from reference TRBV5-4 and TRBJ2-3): ETGVTQSPTHLIKTRGQQVTLRCSSQSGHNTVSWYQQALGQGPQFIFQYYREEENGRGNFPPRFSGLQFPNYSSELNVNALELDDSALYLCASSATGEDTQYFGPGTRLTVL.